The 8 T cell receptor beta chains listed next were all sequenced from one sample in a study of T cell repertoires in cytomegalovirus infection. One entry per CDR3 protein, called by TCRdb with MiXCR from the reads. The sample yields fewer than 950,000 distinct CDR3 sequences, 30% to 35% seen once. These receptors have no known antigen. The sequencing here drew on cultured CD8+ T cells from PBMCs, taken from culture after CMV antigen stimulation. These receptors were taken from a human donor in good health (CMV status not recorded). Some clones in this sample may be carry-over from other donors' samples.

This clonotype occurred a few times. V gene TRBV6-1 combines with J gene TRBJ1-2; possible D gene TRBD1, 5 bases. The CDR3 covers 14 residues. Germline V gene sequence: CDR1 MNHNS, CDR2 SASEGT. V lost 10 bases and J lost 2, with 17 bases in between. The CDR3 loop is CAIAPDGGNYGYTF. Written as DNA, the CDR3 is TGTGCCATCGCCCCGGACGGGGGAAACTATGGCTACACCTTC.

The J gene is TRBJ1-4, the V gene TRBV6-2 or TRBV6-3, with D unclear. With 4 bases removed from V and 5 bases from J, the gap between germline ends came to 11 bases. This CDR3 is built from 14 residues. Germline assignment: CDR1 MNHEY and CDR2 SVGEGT. Here the CDR3 reads CASSSTRRNEKLFF. The CDR3 DNA reads as TGTGCCAGCAGTTCCACCAGGCGAAATGAAAAACTGTTTTTT.

This clonotype was recorded a few times. The DNA is omitted, as the CDR3 cannot be located on it reliably, and the CDR3 follows TCRdb's listing. V and J are TRBV12-3 or TRBV12-4 and TRBJ2-7; the table calls TRBD1, which could not be checked here. The CDR3 is 21 amino acids in total, end residues counted. The CDR3 sequence is CASSRRQGERAVRRSWNEQYV.

This clonotype occurred many times. CDR3 amino acids: CASSLEAGSYEQYV. CDR3 DNA: TGTGCCAGCAGCTTAGAGGCAGGATCCTACGAGCAGTACGTC. The chain employs TRBV11-2 and TRBJ2-7; D not certain. The CDR3 totals 14 residues. Trimming stripped 0 bases from V and 1 base from J, with 7 bases between. From germline, CDR1 is SGHAT and CDR2 FQNNGV.

This clonotype was picked up many times. The chain combines TRBV6-1 with TRBJ1-1; 8 bases agree with TRBD1. J was trimmed by 10 bases and V by 5 bases; bases with no gene match: 12. This CDR3 spans 14 amino acids. Germline values: CDR1 MNHNS, CDR2 SASEGT. CDR3 nucleotide sequence: TGTGCCAGCAGTATACGGACGACAGGGGTCGGAGCTTTCTTT. As protein: CASSIRTTGVGAFF.

With regard to this clonotype: This clone may be a read error of a much larger clone one base away. CDR3 sequence: CASSLVVGGLRDTQYF. For the CDR3, the DNA is TGTGCCAGCAGCTTAGTTGTGGGGGGGCTTAGGGATACGCAGTATTTT. The V call is TRBV7-2, the J call TRBJ2-3; D may be TRBD2 (7 bases). Germline lookup yields CDR1 SGHTA and CDR2 FQGNSA. V was cut by 1 base and J by 6 bases, with 17 bases left in between. This CDR3 spans 16 amino acids.

In its sample, this clonotype was seen a few times. V and J are TRBV7-9 and TRBJ2-7; D not resolved. CDR1 and CDR2 (germline): SEHNR, FQNEAQ (reference sequence). The CDR3 has 11 amino acids. V dropped 2 bases and J dropped 6 bases, with 5 bases sitting between them. DNA for the CDR3: TGTGCCAGCAGCTTATACTTCGAGCAGTACGTC. Its translation: CASSLYFEQYV.

This sequence joins TRBV7-9 and TRBJ1-5; D not certain. V gave up 5 bases and J gave up 2 bases, with 13 bases separating them. The CDR3 is made up of 15 amino acids. Per the germline V gene, CDR1 is SEHNR and CDR2 is FQNEAQ (reference sequence). The CDR3 DNA reads TGTGCCAGCAGCCTGATCTCGACGGGCAATCAGCCCCAGCATTTT. As protein: CASSLISTGNQPQHF.